The 30 T cell receptor beta chains below come from one sample, sequenced in a study of blood T cell repertoires in COVID-19. The protocol was immunoSEQ multiplex PCR, while the TCRdb copy is restricted to in-frame clones and leaves out a portion. This table has over 90,000 clones, more than 85% appearing once. Specimen: peripheral blood. Source of these receptors: a human donor in a cohort sampled during active COVID-19.

V is TRBV3-1 (or the pseudogene TRBV3-2) and J is TRBJ2-1; TRBD2 is a possible D gene (6 bases). The CDR3 covers 15 residues. Trimming took 4 bases from V and 5 from J, leaving 15 bases between them. The germline gives CDR1 LGHDT, CDR2 YNNKEL (reference sequence). The CDR3 is CASSRRDLANNEQFF. Written as DNA, the CDR3 is TGTGCCAGCAGCCGCCGGGACTTAGCAAACAATGAGCAGTTCTTC.

This chain links TRBV6-6 with TRBJ1-2; D is ambiguous. The V and J ends lost 2 bases and 3 bases respectively, with 7 bases between them. The CDR3 loop spans 13 amino acids. Germline V gene data show CDR1 as MNHNY and CDR2 as SVGAGI (reference sequence). For the CDR3, the DNA is TGTGCCAGCAGTTACAAAGTAGACTATGGCTACACCTTC. It translates to CASSYKVDYGYTF.

This clone has only one observation. This chain connects TRBV15 to TRBJ2-7; D is possibly TRBD1 (6 bases). Trimming shortened V by 0 bases and J by 4 bases, and 10 bases separated the two germline ends. The CDR3 runs 14 residues. Looked up from germline, CDR1 is LNHNV and CDR2 is YYDKDF (reference sequence). The CDR3 sequence: CATSRDTGRYEQYF. The CDR3 bases are TGTGCCACCAGCAGAGATACAGGGCGGTACGAGCAGTACTTC.

The rearrangement joins TRBV3-1 (or the pseudogene TRBV3-2) to TRBJ1-6; no definite D call. Trimming cost V 4 bases and J 10 bases, with 11 bases left between them. CDR3 size: 13 residues. Germline values: CDR1 LGHDT, CDR2 YNNKEL (reference sequence). Written as DNA, the CDR3 is TGTGCCAGCAGCCGAGAGACACCCTCACCCCTCCACTTT. Protein: CASSRETPSPLHF.

The chain links TRBV6-6 to TRBJ2-2, with TRBD2 identical over 12 bases. The CDR3 spans 15 residues. In germline, CDR1 is MNHNY, CDR2 SVGAGI (reference sequence). V shed 6 bases, J shed 3 bases, and the junction held 2 bases outside the gene matches. The CDR3: CASSPSGRDTGELFF. CDR3 in DNA: TGTGCCAGCAGCCCTAGCGGGAGGGACACCGGGGAGCTGTTTTTT.

Written as DNA, the CDR3 is TGTGCCAGCAGCACTCGACAGGGGAACACCGGGGAGCTGTTTTTT. Encoded protein: CASSTRQGNTGELFF. The rearrangement joins TRBV3-1 (or the pseudogene TRBV3-2) to TRBJ2-2, with TRBD1 identical over 7 bases. Trimming cost V 5 bases and J 1 base; bases outside gene matches: 4. The CDR3 covers 15 residues. Per germline, CDR1 LGHDT and CDR2 YNNKEL (reference sequence).

The chain employs TRBV13 and TRBJ2-2, with TRBD1 matching over 7 bases. Germline V gives CDR1 PRHDT, CDR2 FYEKMQ (reference sequence). The J segment lost 6 bases and the V segment lost 6 bases, leaving 7 bases of the junction unmatched. The CDR3 contains 14 residues. The CDR3 reads CASRPDRMAGELFF. DNA for the CDR3: TGTGCCAGCAGACCGGACAGGATGGCCGGGGAGCTGTTTTTT.

The chain employs TRBV28 and TRBJ2-5; 10 nucleotides agree with TRBD2. CDR3 length: 15 residues. With V trimmed by 7 bases and J by 5 bases, 10 bases remained unmatched. The germline V gene has CDR1 MDHEN and CDR2 SYDVKM. CDR3 sequence reads: CASKWLAGVLETQYF. CDR3 nucleotides: TGTGCCAGCAAGTGGCTAGCGGGAGTCTTGGAGACCCAGTACTTC.

The chain carries TRBV15 and TRBJ1-3, with a tentative D call TRBD1 (5 bases). The V and J ends lost 5 bases and 5 bases respectively, with 16 bases between them. This CDR3 has 15 amino acids. The germline gives CDR1 LNHNV, CDR2 YYDKDF (reference sequence). This CDR3 reads CATSGGGVWRNTIYF. The CDR3 nucleotides read TGTGCCACCAGCGGGGGGGGAGTGTGGAGAAACACCATATATTTT.

The count of this clone is one. The rearrangement links TRBV5-1 to TRBJ1-1, with 8 nucleotides matching TRBD1. The CDR3 has 22 amino acids. With 0 bases clipped from V and 1 base from J, the junction kept 23 bases outside the gene matches. The germline V gene encodes CDR1 SGHRS and CDR2 YFSETQ. CDR3 sequence: CASSLERSQPGRAGGRNTEAFF. As DNA, the CDR3 is TGCGCCAGCAGCTTGGAGCGATCACAACCGGGCCGGGCAGGGGGCAGGAACACTGAAGCTTTCTTT.

The chain uses TRBV5-4 and TRBJ1-1; D might be TRBD1 (5 bases). V was clipped by 3 bases and J by 8 bases, with 14 bases between them. CDR3 length equals 13 residues. Germline lookup yields CDR1 SGHNT and CDR2 YYREEE (reference sequence). The CDR3 DNA sequence: TGTGCCAGCAGCTCCGCAGGGAGGATGGAAGCTTTCTTT. Encoded protein: CASSSAGRMEAFF.

The chain employs TRBV7-9 and TRBJ2-2; 8 positions agree with TRBD1. This CDR3 contains 12 residues. V dropped 6 bases and J dropped 6; count of bases not matched to a gene: 0. Per germline, CDR1 SEHNR and CDR2 FQNEAQ (reference sequence). The CDR3 bases are TGTGCCAGCAGGGACAGGGCCGGGGAGCTGTTTTTT. It is translated as CASRDRAGELFF.

This clone was counted once. The chain is built from TRBV7-8 and TRBJ2-1, with D uncertain. Per germline, CDR1 SGHVS and CDR2 FQNEAQ. V lost 2 bases and J lost 14, with 13 bases in between. The CDR3 has 12 residues. The CDR3 nucleotides read TGTGCCAGCAGCTTAATTAGCCCCCTTAAGTTCTTC. Translation gives CASSLISPLKFF.

This sequence joins TRBV6-4 and TRBJ2-6, with TRBD1 as a possible D gene (5 bases). The CDR3 runs 15 residues. CDR1 is MRHNA and CDR2 is SNTAGT in the germline V gene. With 2 bases removed from V and 0 bases from J, the gap between germline ends came to 5 bases. The CDR3 sequence is CASSDDSSGANVLTF. The DNA of the CDR3 is TGTGCCAGCAGTGACGACAGCTCTGGGGCCAACGTCCTGACTTTC.

The chain is built from TRBV18 and TRBJ2-7; D may be TRBD2 (5 bases). Deletions cut 1 base from V and 6 bases from J, with 10 bases between. From germline, CDR1 is KGHSH and CDR2 LQKENI. This CDR3 spans 13 amino acids. The CDR3 DNA is TGTGCCAGCTCACCACTCGACGCGGGCGAGCAGTACTTC. It encodes CASSPLDAGEQYF. Using reference TRBV18 and TRBJ2-7 for the parts outside the CDR3, the full variable domain is NAGVMQNPRHLVRRRGQEARLRCSPMKGHSHVYWYRQLPEEGLKFMVYLQKENIIDESGMPKERFSAEFPKEGPSILRIQQVVRGDSAAYFCASSPLDAGEQYFGPGTRLTVT.

This chain connects TRBV28 to TRBJ1-2; no definite D call. Deletions cut 6 bases from V and 3 bases from J, with 20 bases between. The CDR3 is 16 amino acids. Germline V lookup: CDR1 MDHEN, CDR2 SYDVKM. CDR3 protein: CASREAIIFRDYGYTF. CDR3 DNA: TGTGCCAGCAGGGAGGCAATAATATTTCGCGACTATGGCTACACCTTC.

This chain links TRBV30 with TRBJ2-3, with TRBD1 matching over 7 bases. CDR3 size: 13 residues. Trimming removed 8 bases from V and 1 base from J; junction bases left unmatched: 6. Germline V lookup: CDR1 GTSNPN, CDR2 SVGIG (reference sequence). The CDR3 DNA reads as TGTGCCGGACAGGAGAAAGGCACAGATACGCAGTATTTT. The encoded protein is CAGQEKGTDTQYF.

The genes are TRBV5-1 and TRBJ2-1, with 10 bases lining up with TRBD2. V was clipped by 3 bases and J by 6 bases; unmatched bases: 9. Germline V gene lookup returns CDR1 SGHRS and CDR2 YFSETQ. The CDR3 consists of 16 residues. This CDR3 reads CASSWSSGGLGNEQFF. The DNA of the CDR3 is TGCGCCAGCAGCTGGTCTAGCGGGGGTCTGGGCAATGAGCAGTTCTTC. The whole variable domain, remainder taken from reference TRBV5-1 and TRBJ2-1, is KAGVTQTPRYLIKTRGQQVTLSCSPISGHRSVSWYQQTPGQGLQFLFEYFSETQRNKGNFPGRFSGRQFSNSRSEMNVSTLELGDSALYLCASSWSSGGLGNEQFFGPGTRLTVL.

The chain is built from TRBV7-6 and TRBJ2-3, with a possible D match to TRBD1 (6 bases). CDR3 length: 13 residues. Germline CDR1 SGHVS, CDR2 FNYEAQ. The V gene lost 5 bases and the J gene lost 4 bases, with 10 bases spanning the gap. Written as DNA, the CDR3 is TGTGCCAGCAGCGAGGACAGAGCAGATACGCAGTATTTT. Protein: CASSEDRADTQYF. Together with reference TRBV7-6 and TRBJ2-3, the CDR3 gives the full variable domain: GAGVSQSPRYKVTKRGQDVALRCDPISGHVSLYWYRQALGQGPEFLTYFNYEAQQDKSGLPNDRFSAERPEGSISTLTIQRTEQRDSAMYRCASSEDRADTQYFGPGTRLTVL.

This chain uses TRBV28 with TRBJ2-3; possibly TRBD2 for D (5 bases). This CDR3 has 17 residues. Germline CDR1 reads MDHEN; CDR2 reads SYDVKM. V shed 2 bases and J shed 4 bases, with 19 bases lying between them. Here the CDR3 reads CASSLGLAQEVADTQYF. The DNA for the CDR3 is TGTGCCAGCAGTTTAGGGCTAGCCCAAGAGGTCGCAGATACGCAGTATTTT. The full variable domain, in which reference TRBV28 and TRBJ2-3 provide the parts outside the CDR3, is DVKVTQSSRYLVKRTGEKVFLECVQDMDHENMFWYRQDPGLGLRLIYFSYDVKMKEKGDIPEGYSVSREKKERFSLILESASTNQTSMYLCASSLGLAQEVADTQYFGPGTRLTVL.

This clone has only one observation. The V gene is TRBV18, the J gene TRBJ1-2; 7 bases align to TRBD1. CDR1 and CDR2 (germline): KGHSH, LQKENI. The CDR3 runs to 15 residues. Unmatched junction bases numbered 14, after V lost 6 bases and J lost 7 bases. The CDR3 DNA is TGTGCCAGCTCTCCCGGGACAGAAGATGTTGGTGGCTACACCTTC. This gives the protein CASSPGTEDVGGYTF.

This rearrangement joins TRBV29-1 to TRBJ2-3, with 8 bases identical to TRBD2. The CDR3 is 19 residues long. V dropped 2 bases and J dropped 0; count of bases not matched to a gene: 16. CDR1 and CDR2 (germline): SQVTM, ANQGSEA. CDR3 coding DNA: TGCAGCGTTGAATGGCTAGCGGGTCCCCCCTCCTTTAGCACAGATACGCAGTATTTT. Protein: CSVEWLAGPPSFSTDTQYF.

The chain recombines TRBV7-9 with TRBJ1-2; D remains ambiguous. This CDR3 comprises 14 residues. CDR1 is SEHNR, CDR2 FQNEAQ, per germline (reference sequence). Trimming stripped 11 bases from V and 7 bases from J, with 23 bases between. The CDR3 nucleotides read TGTGCCGGAGAGCAGCCTTTAAGGTTTATTGGCTACACCTTC. Translation gives CAGEQPLRFIGYTF.

This rearrangement joins TRBV29-1 to TRBJ2-3; D is unresolved. This CDR3 contains 15 residues. Germline loops: CDR1 SQVTM, CDR2 ANQGSEA. Trimming took 0 bases from V and 2 from J, leaving 12 bases between them. The CDR3: CSVEDRGLPTDTQYF. The CDR3 DNA reads TGCAGCGTTGAAGATCGTGGGCTTCCCACAGATACGCAGTATTTT.

V and J are TRBV4-1 and TRBJ2-2; 14 bases line up with TRBD2. Germline V gene sequence: CDR1 MGHRA, CDR2 YSYEKL. V shed 3 bases, J shed 6 bases, and the junction held 15 bases outside the gene matches. The CDR3 sequence is 20 residues long. The CDR3 here is CASSHLPGLAGEGSAGELFF. The CDR3 DNA reads as TGCGCCAGCAGCCACCTCCCGGGACTAGCGGGAGAAGGATCCGCCGGGGAGCTGTTTTTT.

This clone appeared a single time. The chain joins TRBV6-5 to TRBJ2-4; TRBD1 matches 8 bases. The V gene end was trimmed by 5 bases and the J gene end by 8 bases; junction bases not matched to a gene: 5. Germline V gene lookup returns CDR1 MNHEY and CDR2 SVGAGI. This CDR3 has 13 amino acids. The CDR3 reads CASSRDRGDIQYF. The CDR3 DNA reads as TGTGCCAGCAGTAGAGACAGGGGAGACATTCAGTACTTC.

V usage is TRBV7-9 and J usage is TRBJ2-7; no firm D call. The CDR3 is 14 amino acids. V lost 2 bases and J 6 bases, leaving 14 bases between the germline ends. CDR1 is SEHNR, CDR2 FQNEAQ, per germline (reference sequence). For the CDR3, the DNA is TGTGCCAGCAGCTTAAGTATGGCCCCCCTCGAGCAGTACTTC. It codes for CASSLSMAPLEQYF.

The chain links TRBV28 to TRBJ2-5; the D gene is possibly TRBD1 (6 bases). Trimming left V 8 bases short and J 1 base short, with 11 bases between. The germline V gene has CDR1 MDHEN and CDR2 SYDVKM. The CDR3 covers 13 residues. The CDR3 protein is CASGYRAQETQYF. The CDR3 nucleotides read TGTGCCAGCGGCTACAGGGCCCAAGAGACCCAGTACTTC.

The V call is TRBV12-3 or TRBV12-4, the J call TRBJ2-5, with 9 nucleotides matching TRBD2. The junction had 5 bases not matched to a gene; V was cut back by 7 bases and J by 5 bases. The CDR3 totals 13 residues. The CDR3 DNA follows: TGTGCCAGCAAGCGGGGGGCGGTCGAGACCCAGTACTTC. Residues: CASKRGAVETQYF.

This chain connects TRBV5-1 to TRBJ2-7; 11 nucleotides match TRBD2. From germline, CDR1 is SGHRS and CDR2 YFSETQ. The V gene end was trimmed by 0 bases and the J gene end by 0 bases; junction bases not matched to a gene: 5. The CDR3 length is 17 residues. The CDR3 region is CASSLGPSGRNSYEQYF. CDR3 bases: TGCGCCAGCAGCTTGGGGCCTAGCGGGAGGAACTCCTACGAGCAGTACTTC.